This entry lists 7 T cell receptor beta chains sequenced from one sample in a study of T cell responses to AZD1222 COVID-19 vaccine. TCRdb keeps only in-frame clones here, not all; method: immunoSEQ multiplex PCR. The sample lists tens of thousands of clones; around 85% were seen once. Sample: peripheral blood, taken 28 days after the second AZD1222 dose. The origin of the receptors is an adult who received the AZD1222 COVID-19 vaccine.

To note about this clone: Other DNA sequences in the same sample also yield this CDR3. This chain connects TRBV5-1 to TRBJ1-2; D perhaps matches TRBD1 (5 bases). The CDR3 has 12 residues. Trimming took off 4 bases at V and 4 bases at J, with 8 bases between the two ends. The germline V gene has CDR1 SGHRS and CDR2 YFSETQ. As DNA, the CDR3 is TGCGCCAGCAGCCTCGACAGCTATGGCTACACCTTC. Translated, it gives CASSLDSYGYTF.

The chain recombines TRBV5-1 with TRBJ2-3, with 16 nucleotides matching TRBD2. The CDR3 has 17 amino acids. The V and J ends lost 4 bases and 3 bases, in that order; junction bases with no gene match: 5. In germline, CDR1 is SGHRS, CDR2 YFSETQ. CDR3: CASSDGTSGGATDTQYF. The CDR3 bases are TGCGCCAGCAGCGACGGGACTAGCGGGGGGGCTACAGATACGCAGTATTTT.

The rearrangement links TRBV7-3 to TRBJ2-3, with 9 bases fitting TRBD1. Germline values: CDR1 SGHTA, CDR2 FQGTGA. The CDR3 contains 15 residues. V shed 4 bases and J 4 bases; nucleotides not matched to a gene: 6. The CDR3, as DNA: TGTGCCAGCAGCTCCCAAGGGACAGGGCCAGATACGCAGTATTTT. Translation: CASSSQGTGPDTQYF.

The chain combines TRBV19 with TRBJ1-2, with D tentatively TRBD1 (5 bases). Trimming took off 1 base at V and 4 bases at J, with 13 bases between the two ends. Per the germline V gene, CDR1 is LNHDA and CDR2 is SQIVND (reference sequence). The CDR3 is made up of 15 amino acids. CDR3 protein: CASSIGPNRSYGYTF. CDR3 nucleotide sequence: TGTGCCAGTAGTATAGGGCCCAACAGGTCCTATGGCTACACCTTC. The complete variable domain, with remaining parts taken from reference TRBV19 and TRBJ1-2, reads DGGITQSPKYLFRKEGQNVTLSCEQNLNHDAMYWYRQDPGQGLRLIYYSQIVNDFQKGDIAEGYSVSREKKESFPLTVTSAQKNPTAFYLCASSIGPNRSYGYTFGSGTRLTVV.

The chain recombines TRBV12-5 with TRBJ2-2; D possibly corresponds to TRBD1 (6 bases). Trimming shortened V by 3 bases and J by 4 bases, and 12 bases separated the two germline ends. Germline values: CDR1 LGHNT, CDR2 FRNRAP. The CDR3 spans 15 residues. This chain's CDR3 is CASGFMTGPTGELFF. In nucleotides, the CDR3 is TGTGCTAGTGGTTTCATGACAGGCCCCACCGGGGAGCTGTTTTTT. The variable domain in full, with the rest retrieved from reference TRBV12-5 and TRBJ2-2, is DARVTQTPRHKVTEMGQEVTMRCQPILGHNTVFWYRQTMMQGLELLAYFRNRAPLDDSGMPKDRFSAEMPDATLATLKIQPSEPRDSAVYFCASGFMTGPTGELFFGEGSRLTVL.

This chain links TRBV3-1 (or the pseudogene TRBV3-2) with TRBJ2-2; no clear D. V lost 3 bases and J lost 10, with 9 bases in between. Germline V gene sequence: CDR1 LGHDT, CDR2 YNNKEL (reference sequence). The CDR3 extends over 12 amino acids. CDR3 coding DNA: TGTGCCAGCAGCCATCCCGAGGAGGAGCTGTTTTTT. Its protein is CASSHPEEELFF.

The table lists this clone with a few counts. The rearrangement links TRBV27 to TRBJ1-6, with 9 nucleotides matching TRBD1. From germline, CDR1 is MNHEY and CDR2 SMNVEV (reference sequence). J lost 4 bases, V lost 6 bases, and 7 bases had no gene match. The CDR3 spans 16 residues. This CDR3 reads CASSVGQGTYNSPLHF. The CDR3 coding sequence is TGTGCCAGCAGCGTCGGACAGGGGACTTATAATTCACCCCTCCACTTT.